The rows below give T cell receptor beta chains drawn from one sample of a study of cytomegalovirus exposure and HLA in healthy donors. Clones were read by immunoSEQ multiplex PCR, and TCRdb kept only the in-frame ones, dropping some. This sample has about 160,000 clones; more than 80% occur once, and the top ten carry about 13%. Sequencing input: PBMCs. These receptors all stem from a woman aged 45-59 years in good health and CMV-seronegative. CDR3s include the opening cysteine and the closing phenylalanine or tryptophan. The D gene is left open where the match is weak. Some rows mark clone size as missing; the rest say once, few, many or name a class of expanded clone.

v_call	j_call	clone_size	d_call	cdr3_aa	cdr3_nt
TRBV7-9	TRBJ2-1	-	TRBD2	CASSYGTSGRYPNEQFF	TGTGCCAGCAGCTACGGGACTAGCGGGAGGTACCCCAATGAGCAGTTCTTC
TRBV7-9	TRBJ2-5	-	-	CASSPRGPETQYF	TGTGCCAGCAGTCCGCGAGGGCCCGAGACCCAGTACTTC
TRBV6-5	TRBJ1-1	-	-	CASSPGATTEAFF	TGTGCCAGCAGTCCAGGGGCGACCACTGAAGCTTTCTTT
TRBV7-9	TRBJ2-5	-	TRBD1	CASSFTTGGETQYF	TGTGCCAGCAGCTTCACGACAGGGGGCGAGACCCAGTACTTC
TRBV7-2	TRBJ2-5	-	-	CASSLEGGGETQYF	TGTGCCAGCAGCTTAGAGGGGGGAGGGGAGACCCAGTACTTC
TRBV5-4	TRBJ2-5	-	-	CASSGGASQETQYF	TGTGCCAGCAGCGGGGGGGCGAGCCAAGAGACCCAGTACTTC
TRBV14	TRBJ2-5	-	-	CASSVRLRETQYF	TGTGCCAGCAGCGTGAGATTGCGCGAGACCCAGTACTTC
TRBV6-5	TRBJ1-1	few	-	CASSIRVNTEAFF	TGTGCCAGCAGCATACGGGTGAACACTGAAGCTTTCTTT
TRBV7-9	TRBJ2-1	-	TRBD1	CASSFGTRDRGFF	TGTGCCAGCAGCTTTGGGACCCGGGACAGGGGGTTCTTC
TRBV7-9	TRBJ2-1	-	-	CASSPDSYNEQFF	TGTGCCAGCAGCCCAGACAGTTACAATGAGCAGTTCTTC